This T cell receptor beta chain came from a study of blood T cells in healthy people across ages. Study-level information: The template switching approach captured approximately one barcoded beta molecule for every two T cells. General study points: Long-lived donors carried more naive CD4+ cells and greater diversity than aged donors. The study regarded diversity estimates from one million T cells as underestimates.

Germline lookup yields CDR1 LNHNV and CDR2 YYDKDF (reference sequence). Trimming removed 6 bases from V and 5 bases from J; junction bases left unmatched: 9. The CDR3 spans 16 residues. Each donor supplied about 9.6 milliliters of peripheral blood. A word on this clonotype: Its antigen remains unknown. This may come from a read error, since a much larger clone is one base off.

Through a sample-barcoded 5' primer and a J-beta primer mix, a second PCR was run for about 7 to 12 cycles. TCRdb ran MiXCR on the 5' RACE reads and lists one entry per CDR3 protein. The table lists hundreds of thousands of distinct CDR3 sequences, around 43% of them singletons. The chain has TRBV15 and TRBJ2-1; 11 bases are shared with TRBD2. The sequence came from a man aged 60-69 years in good health. Sequenced: blood. The CDR3: CATRDGLAGFHNEQFF. DNA for the CDR3: TGTGCCACCAGGGACGGACTAGCGGGCTTTCACAATGAGCAGTTCTTC.